The 25 T cell receptor beta chains presented below share a single source sample, sequenced in a study of beta chain features in type 1 diabetes. Study-level results: Shortening of TCRB CDR3s, moderate but significant, appeared in all four CD4+ subsets of Type 1 diabetes patients.

No antigen has been assigned to these receptors. cDNA synthesis used the whole RNA isolate, giving expressed TCRB sequences. Data came from immunoSEQ multiplex PCR; TCRdb stores just in-frame clones and leaves some out. The sample holds about 260,000 clones, roughly 21% seen once. The source material was naive CD4+ T cells from blood. These receptor sequences come from a woman between 35 and 50 years old with type 1 diabetes.

The V gene is TRBV9, the J gene TRBJ2-1, with D perhaps TRBD1 (5 bases). This CDR3 has 16 residues. In germline, CDR1 is SGDLS, CDR2 YYNGEE. Trimming took 0 bases from V and 1 from J, leaving 11 bases between them. CDR3 DNA sequence: TGTGCCAGCAGCGTAGTTCAGGGAACGTCCTACAATGAGCAGTTCTTC. This sequence encodes CASSVVQGTSYNEQFF.

The CDR3 DNA is TGTGCCGTAAGGTGGTCTAGCGGGAGCGAAGAGCAGTTCTTC. It yields the protein CAVRWSSGSEEQFF. The chain joins TRBV2 to TRBJ2-1; 10 bases map to TRBD2. Per germline, CDR1 SNHLY and CDR2 FYNNEI. V trimming: 11 bases; J trimming: 10 bases; junction bases outside the gene matches: 14. The CDR3 consists of 14 residues.

The chain has TRBV18 and TRBJ2-6; 8 bases fit TRBD1. The germline V gene has CDR1 KGHSH and CDR2 LQKENI. The CDR3 runs 18 residues. V trimming: 5 bases; J trimming: 1 base; junction bases outside the gene matches: 10. The DNA of the CDR3 is TGTGCCAGCTCATCCCTGACAGGGGCCTATTCTGGGGCCAACGTCCTGACTTTC. This codes for CASSSLTGAYSGANVLTF.

J is TRBJ1-2 and V is TRBV5-6, with TRBD1 as a possible D gene (6 bases). This CDR3 has 13 amino acids. V was trimmed by 3 bases and J by 8 bases, leaving 14 bases between them. Germline V gene lookup returns CDR1 SGHDT and CDR2 YYEEEE. CDR3 region: CASSWGGLGGYTF. The CDR3 DNA follows: TGTGCCAGCAGCTGGGGGGGGCTGGGAGGCTACACCTTC. Filled out from reference TRBV5-6 and TRBJ1-2, the complete variable domain reads DAGVTQSPTHLIKTRGQQVTLRCSPKSGHDTVSWYQQALGQGPQFIFQYYEEEERQRGNFPDRFSGHQFPNYSSELNVNALLLGDSALYLCASSWGGLGGYTFGSGTRLTVV.

This clone was seen only a few times. V and J are TRBV5-1 and TRBJ2-3, with TRBD1 matching 9 bases. The CDR3 has 15 residues. Germline CDR1 and CDR2: SGHRS and YFSETQ. With 4 bases clipped from V and 2 bases from J, the junction kept 5 bases outside the gene matches. The CDR3 here is CASSRRDRDTDTQYF. In DNA form, the CDR3 reads TGCGCCAGCAGCCGCCGGGACAGGGACACAGATACGCAGTATTTT.

This clone was seen only a few times. The chain employs TRBV7-9 and TRBJ2-2; TRBD1 might be the D (5 bases). CDR3 length: 15 amino acids. Germline V gene data show CDR1 as SEHNR and CDR2 as FQNEAQ (reference sequence). Trimming stripped 11 bases from V and 7 bases from J, with 23 bases between. CDR3 DNA sequence: TGTGCCGCCACCACGCGGCAGGGTCAGGTCGGGGAGCTGTTTTTT. Its translation is CAATTRQGQVGELFF.

The genes are TRBV5-1 and TRBJ2-2, with a tentative D call TRBD1 (6 bases). The V end lost 4 bases, the J end lost 3 bases, and 13 bases lay between the germline ends. The length of the CDR3 is 15 residues. Per germline, CDR1 SGHRS and CDR2 YFSETQ. For the CDR3, the DNA is TGCGCCAGCAGCCCCCAGGGGAGCGACACCGGGGAGCTGTTTTTT. Translated: CASSPQGSDTGELFF.

This clone was detected only a few times. The V and J genes are TRBV5-1 and TRBJ2-1; 11 bases map to TRBD2. Per germline, CDR1 SGHRS and CDR2 YFSETQ. V trimming: 4 bases; J trimming: 9 bases; junction bases outside the gene matches: 9. CDR3 length: 15 residues. The CDR3 reads CASSISGGAKGEQFF. The CDR3 coding sequence is TGCGCCAGCAGCATTAGCGGGGGGGCCAAGGGTGAGCAGTTCTTC.

This clone was counted a few times. The chain employs TRBV10-3 and TRBJ2-7; D unclear. Germline V gene sequence: CDR1 ENHRY, CDR2 SYGVKD. This CDR3 region has 15 residues. V was shortened by 0 bases and J by 6 bases, with 15 bases between the two germline ends. CDR3 protein: CAISESVLPKLEQYF. CDR3 nucleotide sequence: TGTGCCATCAGTGAGTCTGTTCTCCCAAAGCTCGAGCAGTACTTC.

This rearrangement joins TRBV6-5 to TRBJ1-5; TRBD1 might be the D (5 bases). Germline V lookup: CDR1 MNHEY, CDR2 SVGAGI. The CDR3 has 14 residues. Trimming cost V 4 bases and J 7 bases, with 14 bases left between them. The CDR3 DNA follows: TGTGCCAGCAGTTGGGGACTGCGGGGCCAGCCCCAGCATTTT. Translation: CASSWGLRGQPQHF.

This clone was recorded a few times. This rearrangement joins TRBV11-2 to TRBJ1-4; the match to TRBD1 covers 9 bases. The CDR3 covers 16 residues. CDR1 and CDR2 (germline): SGHAT, FQNNGV. The V and J ends lost 6 bases and 1 base, in that order; junction bases with no gene match: 6. The CDR3 sequence: CASRSTGGRTNEKLFF. The CDR3 bases are TGTGCCAGCAGATCCACAGGGGGCAGAACTAATGAAAAACTGTTTTTT.

V usage is TRBV28 and J usage is TRBJ2-2, with 7 nucleotides matching TRBD2. The CDR3 is 16 residues long. Per the germline V gene, CDR1 is MDHEN and CDR2 is SYDVKM. Trimming removed 3 bases from V and 3 bases from J; junction bases left unmatched: 7. CDR3 amino acids: CASSLAGVPDTGELFF. DNA of the CDR3: TGTGCCAGCAGTTTGGCGGGAGTCCCCGACACCGGGGAGCTGTTTTTT.

The rearrangement uses TRBV7-2 and TRBJ2-1, with D hard to call. CDR3 length: 14 amino acids. V was clipped by 5 bases and J by 5 bases, with 13 bases between them. Germline CDR1 reads SGHTA; CDR2 reads FQGNSA. The DNA for the CDR3 is TGTGCCAGCAGCCCCCAGTGGCAGGACAATGAGCAGTTCTTC. Amino acids: CASSPQWQDNEQFF.

The genes are TRBV15 and TRBJ2-7; 8 positions match TRBD2. The length of the CDR3 is 21 residues. Trimming at V came to 0 bases and at J to 4 bases, leaving 23 bases not matched to a gene. CDR1 and CDR2 (germline): LNHNV, YYDKDF (reference sequence). The CDR3 is CATSREDGRALYPPERYEQYF. The DNA of the CDR3 is TGTGCCACCAGCAGAGAAGACGGGAGGGCCTTATATCCACCTGAAAGGTACGAGCAGTACTTC.

This clone was seen a few times. J is TRBJ1-1 and V is TRBV2; D is unclear. The CDR3 has 11 residues. Germline assignment: CDR1 SNHLY and CDR2 FYNNEI. Trimming left V 5 bases short and J 3 bases short, with 4 bases between. CDR3 bases: TGTGCCAGCAGTCGCGACACTGAAGCTTTCTTT. It encodes CASSRDTEAFF. The entire variable domain, with the rest obtained from reference TRBV2 and TRBJ1-1, is as follows: EPEVTQTPSHQVTQMGQEVILRCVPISNHLYFYWYRQILGQKVEFLVSFYNNEISEKSEIFDDQFSVERPDGSNFTLKIRSTKLEDSAMYFCASSRDTEAFFGQGTRLTVV.

The rearrangement uses TRBV28 and TRBJ1-4, with 8 bases aligning to TRBD1. Losses at the gene ends were 6 bases for V and 9 bases for J; bases not matched to a gene: 9. Germline assignment: CDR1 MDHEN and CDR2 SYDVKM. This CDR3 contains 14 residues. CDR3 region: CASSMDRVGQKLFF. The CDR3 region has the DNA TGTGCCAGCAGCATGGACAGGGTGGGCCAAAAACTGTTTTTT.

Turning to this clone: Other DNA sequences in the same sample also yield this CDR3. The J gene is TRBJ2-1, the V gene TRBV18; 8 positions match TRBD2. The CDR3 has 14 amino acids. In germline, CDR1 is KGHSH, CDR2 LQKENI. Losses at the gene ends were 3 bases for V and 4 bases for J; bases not matched to a gene: 2. The CDR3 nucleotides are TGTGCCAGCTCACCCGGACTAGCTTACAATGAGCAGTTCTTC. Residues: CASSPGLAYNEQFF.

The count of this clone is one. The CDR3 DNA is TGTGCCAGCAGTTACGCGACGGGGAGCACTCAAGAGACCCAGTACTTC. Translation gives CASSYATGSTQETQYF. This chain joins TRBV6-5 and TRBJ2-5; D may be TRBD2 (5 bases). V gave up 2 bases and J gave up 2 bases, with 15 bases separating them. CDR3 length: 16 amino acids. Germline CDR1 reads MNHEY; CDR2 reads SVGAGI.

This clone appeared a few times. The chain joins TRBV7-3 to TRBJ2-7; perhaps TRBD1 as D (7 bases). Germline loops: CDR1 SGHTA, CDR2 FQGTGA. CDR3 length: 13 residues. V shed 5 bases and J shed 4 bases, with 12 bases lying between them. The CDR3 coding sequence is TGTGCCAGCAGCCGCGGGACAGCATACGAGCAGTACTTC. Protein sequence: CASSRGTAYEQYF.

This clone was picked up a small number of times. The chain carries TRBV5-4 and TRBJ2-5, with D tentatively TRBD1 (6 bases). V dropped 0 bases and J dropped 4 bases, with 10 bases sitting between them. Per the germline V gene, CDR1 is SGHNT and CDR2 is YYREEE (reference sequence). The CDR3 runs 14 residues. The CDR3 coding sequence is TGTGCCAGCAGCTTGGGGACAGAACGAGAGACCCAGTACTTC. The encoded protein is CASSLGTERETQYF.

V is TRBV11-2 and J is TRBJ2-1; 8 bases agree with TRBD1. In germline, CDR1 is SGHAT, CDR2 FQNNGV. The V gene end was trimmed by 1 base and the J gene end by 4 bases; junction bases not matched to a gene: 6. This CDR3 comprises 16 residues. The CDR3 spells CASSLGAGQVYNEQFF. In nucleotides, the CDR3 is TGTGCCAGCAGCTTAGGCGCGGGACAGGTATACAATGAGCAGTTCTTC.

This clone was counted only a few times. The chain carries TRBV7-2 and TRBJ2-5; 7 bases map to TRBD1. This CDR3 has 15 residues. V lost 2 bases, J lost 5 bases, and 8 bases stayed unmatched. Germline CDR1 and CDR2: SGHTA and FQGNSA. Here the CDR3 reads CASSLRWQDRETQYF. The CDR3, as DNA: TGTGCCAGCAGCTTAAGGTGGCAGGACAGGGAGACCCAGTACTTC.

This clone has just a few counts. This chain joins TRBV6-5 and TRBJ1-2; D is uncertain. The CDR3 covers 14 residues. Trimming removed 7 bases from V and 2 bases from J, with 14 bases in between. Germline V lookup: CDR1 MNHEY, CDR2 SVGAGI. The CDR3 loop is CASTTHPANYGYTF. Written as DNA, the CDR3 is TGTGCCAGCACCACCCATCCAGCGAACTATGGCTACACCTTC.

The chain is built from TRBV19 and TRBJ1-1; 9 nucleotides agree with TRBD1. The CDR3 runs 13 residues. The germline V gene has CDR1 LNHDA and CDR2 SQIVND (reference sequence). With V trimmed by 6 bases and J by 5 bases, 4 bases remained unmatched. The CDR3 nucleotides are TGTGCCAGTAGAGGACAGGGGTTGACTGAAGCTTTCTTT. Translated: CASRGQGLTEAFF.

This clone was recorded a few times. The rearrangement joins TRBV7-2 to TRBJ2-3; D is unclear. From germline, CDR1 is SGHTA and CDR2 FQGNSA. The CDR3 has 15 amino acids. The V end was cut by 5 bases, the J end by 5 bases, with 17 bases between. The CDR3 bases are TGTGCCAGCAGCGGAGTGGTCCGGTTCGGAGATACGCAGTATTTT. Its protein is CASSGVVRFGDTQYF.